The 26 T cell receptor beta chains reported below all come from one sample, sequenced in a study of breast tumors, draining lymph nodes, adjacent tissues. In TCRdb, the multiplex PCR reads were re-called with MiXCR into one record per CDR3 protein. The sample has tens of thousands of distinct CDR3 sequences, about 63% seen once. Source material: breast tumor tissue. Receptors originate from a female donor with breast cancer. Some clones in this sample may be carry-over from other donors' samples.

Only a few counts were recorded for this clonotype. One base away lies a much larger clone, so this may be a sequencing read error. DNA for the CDR3: TGCAGTGCTAGAGATATCACAGGGACTACCTATGGCTACCCCTTC. Translation gives CSARDITGTTYGYPF. The gene calls are TRBV20-1 and TRBJ1-2; possibly TRBD1 for D (6 bases). The CDR3 runs to 15 residues. In germline, CDR1 is DFQATT, CDR2 SNEGSKA (reference sequence).

V and J are TRBV6-5 and TRBJ1-2; the D gene is possibly TRBD1 (5 bases). The CDR3 is 13 residues long. The germline V and J ends were trimmed by 1 base and 7 bases, with 10 bases remaining between them. Germline V gene sequence: CDR1 MNHEY, CDR2 SVGAGI. The CDR3, as DNA: TGTGCCAGCAGTTACTGGGGCTTGGGTGGCTACACCTTC. The encoded protein is CASSYWGLGGYTF.

This chain uses TRBV5-4 with TRBJ1-1; 7 bases agree with TRBD1. The trim removed 5 bases at V and 7 bases at J, leaving 14 bases unmatched. CDR1 SGHNT and CDR2 YYREEE come from the germline V gene (reference sequence). The CDR3 is made up of 15 amino acids. CDR3 sequence reads: CASRPGQDKPYEAFF. In DNA, the CDR3 is TGTGCCAGCAGACCAGGACAGGATAAACCCTATGAAGCTTTCTTT.

The chain employs TRBV20-1 and TRBJ2-1; 12 bases match TRBD2. The CDR3 has 15 residues. The germline gives CDR1 DFQATT, CDR2 SNEGSKA (reference sequence). V dropped 5 bases and J dropped 8; count of bases not matched to a gene: 10. The chain's CDR3 is CSALELAGGLDEQFF. The CDR3 DNA follows: TGCAGTGCTCTAGAACTAGCGGGAGGTCTCGATGAGCAGTTCTTC.

This clonotype was detected a few times. The gene calls are TRBV2 and TRBJ2-7, with 7 bases matching TRBD1. Trimming at V came to 3 bases and at J to 4 bases, leaving 6 bases not matched to a gene. CDR3 length equals 14 residues. The germline V gene has CDR1 SNHLY and CDR2 FYNNEI. The CDR3 protein is CASSDWGTEYEQYF. The CDR3 DNA sequence: TGTGCCAGCAGTGATTGGGGGACAGAGTACGAGCAGTACTTC.

This clonotype was seen ten or more times. A read error may produce the germline difference seen at one junction end. J is TRBJ2-5 and V is TRBV5-1; no reliable D call. This CDR3 contains 12 residues. CDR1 is SGHRS and CDR2 is YFSETQ in the germline V gene. CDR3 coding DNA: TGCGCCAGCAGCCCGAACCAAGAGACCCACTACTTC. Its protein product is CASSPNQETHYF.

The chain carries TRBV24-1 and TRBJ1-2; D is uncertain. The V and J ends lost 3 bases and 4 bases respectively, with 8 bases between them. The CDR3 spans 13 residues. Germline loops: CDR1 KGHDR, CDR2 SFDVKD. The CDR3 bases are TGTGCCACCAGTGATGGGGAAATCTATGGCTACACCTTC. The encoded protein is CATSDGEIYGYTF.

A single count supports this clonotype. This chain links TRBV6-1 with TRBJ2-1, with 10 nucleotides matching TRBD2. The ends lost 7 bases at V and 5 bases at J; junction bases unmatched: 2. The CDR3 runs 13 residues. Germline CDR1 reads MNHNS; CDR2 reads SASEGT. The CDR3 sequence is CASNGLADNEQFF. The CDR3 nucleotides read TGTGCCAGCAATGGACTAGCGGACAATGAGCAGTTCTTC.

In its sample, this clonotype ranks as medium-sized. V is TRBV20-1 and J is TRBJ2-1, with TRBD2 identical over 10 bases. CDR1 is DFQATT, CDR2 SNEGSKA, per germline (reference sequence). V trimming: 7 bases; J trimming: 3 bases; junction bases outside the gene matches: 3. This CDR3 contains 13 residues. CDR3 amino acids: CSVGLADYNEQFF. CDR3 nucleotides: TGCAGTGTCGGACTAGCGGACTACAATGAGCAGTTCTTC.

The chain employs TRBV9 and TRBJ1-6, with TRBD1 matching over 8 bases. The CDR3 totals 22 residues. V lost 4 bases and J lost 8; bases outside the gene matches: 29. Germline V CDR1 and CDR2: SGDLS, YYNGEE. Written as DNA, the CDR3 is TGTGCCAGCAGCCCCAAAGTCAGGGAACCGGGACAGGCGGTAAAGTTAGATTCACCCCTCCACTTT. Amino acid sequence: CASSPKVREPGQAVKLDSPLHF.

The chain recombines TRBV7-2 with TRBJ2-3; the D call may be TRBD1 or TRBD2 (5 bases each). Trimming shortened V by 5 bases and J by 1 base, and 22 bases separated the two germline ends. The germline gives CDR1 SGHTA, CDR2 FQGNSA. There are 18 residues in the CDR3. DNA of the CDR3: TGTGCCAGCAGCCTCAGGGAAGTCTGGGCGGAGGGCACAGATACGCAGTATTTT. Protein sequence: CASSLREVWAEGTDTQYF.

V is TRBV7-2 and J is TRBJ2-1; D is possibly TRBD2 (6 bases). Trimming took off 1 base at V and 6 bases at J, with 16 bases between the two ends. CDR1 is SGHTA and CDR2 is FQGNSA in the germline V gene. The length of the CDR3 is 16 residues. The CDR3 here is CASSLGVGLSSNEQFF. DNA for the CDR3: TGTGCCAGCAGCTTAGGGGTGGGACTCTCTAGCAATGAGCAGTTCTTC. The whole variable domain, remainder taken from reference TRBV7-2 and TRBJ2-1, is GAGVSQSPSNKVTEKGKDVELRCDPISGHTALYWYRQSLGQGLEFLIYFQGNSAPDKSGLPSDRFSAERTGGSVSTLTIQRTQQEDSAVYLCASSLGVGLSSNEQFFGPGTRLTVL.

The chain couples TRBV29-1 to TRBJ2-1, with TRBD2 matching 13 bases. V dropped 7 bases and J dropped 7; count of bases not matched to a gene: 4. Germline CDR1 is SQVTM and CDR2 is ANQGSEA. This CDR3 contains 13 residues. The CDR3 sequence: CSAETSGRNEQFF. Written as DNA, the CDR3 is TGCAGCGCCGAGACTAGCGGGAGGAATGAGCAGTTCTTC.

The rearrangement joins TRBV7-6 to TRBJ1-3; D uncertain. Trimming shortened V by 5 bases and J by 3 bases, and 14 bases separated the two germline ends. Germline loops: CDR1 SGHVS, CDR2 FNYEAQ. The length of the CDR3 is 15 residues. CDR3 protein: CASSLTDTHGNTIYF. CDR3 DNA: TGTGCCAGCAGCCTAACAGACACCCATGGAAACACCATATATTTT.

This clonotype was observed at least ten times. This chain links TRBV12-3 or TRBV12-4 with TRBJ2-2; weak D call: TRBD2 (6 bases). CDR3 length equals 14 residues. The V and J ends lost 4 bases and 7 bases respectively, with 13 bases between them. CDR3 amino acids: CASSCPGGYGELFF. The CDR3 DNA reads as TGTGCCAGCAGTTGCCCAGGAGGGTACGGGGAGCTGTTTTTT.

In this sample, this clonotype turned up many times. The chain is built from TRBV4-1 and TRBJ1-5; D not resolved. Between the trimmed V and J ends, which lost 1 base and 0 bases, there was a span of 7 bases. The CDR3 is 15 amino acids. Germline CDR1 and CDR2: MGHRA and YSYEKL. Here the CDR3 DNA reads TGCGCCAGCAGCCAAGTAGGGTATAGCAATCAGCCCCAGCATTTT. Its protein is CASSQVGYSNQPQHF.

V is TRBV5-1 and J is TRBJ1-4; 7 bases agree with TRBD1. The germline CDR1 and CDR2 sequences are SGHRS and YFSETQ. V shed 4 bases, J shed 6 bases, and the junction held 6 bases outside the gene matches. CDR3 size: 14 residues. The CDR3 region has the DNA TGCGCCAGCAGCCAAGGGGGCTGGGATGAAAAACTGTTTTTT. It codes for CASSQGGWDEKLFF.

The chain combines TRBV20-1 with TRBJ2-5, with a weak D call TRBD2 (7 bases). The CDR3 is 14 residues long. The germline gives CDR1 DFQATT, CDR2 SNEGSKA (reference sequence). The V and J ends lost 6 bases and 5 bases respectively, with 19 bases between them. CDR3 protein: CSARGGGRGETQYF. The CDR3 DNA reads as TGCAGTGCAAGGGGTGGGGGGCGGGGGGAGACCCAGTACTTC.

This clonotype has only one observation. This chain links TRBV29-1 with TRBJ2-1; TRBD1 is a possible D gene (5 bases). Trimming took 2 bases from V and 9 from J, leaving 11 bases between them. Germline V gene lookup returns CDR1 SQVTM and CDR2 ANQGSEA. The CDR3 is 12 amino acids. CDR3 nucleotides: TGCAGCGTTGAAATCAGGGTTGGTGAGCAGTTCTTC. It specifies CSVEIRVGEQFF.

The J gene is TRBJ1-6, the V gene TRBV20-1; possible D gene TRBD1, 5 bases. Trimming stripped 3 bases from V and 3 bases from J, with 12 bases between. Germline values: CDR1 DFQATT, CDR2 SNEGSKA (reference sequence). CDR3 length: 15 residues. As DNA, the CDR3 is TGCAGTGCTAGCATCGACAGCCTCTATAATTCACCCCTCCACTTT. This sequence encodes CSASIDSLYNSPLHF.

This chain uses TRBV20-1 with TRBJ1-4, with D unclear. Looked up from germline, CDR1 is DFQATT and CDR2 is SNEGSKA (reference sequence). V dropped 5 bases and J dropped 8 bases, with 9 bases sitting between them. CDR3 length equals 11 residues. The CDR3 protein is CSAVGREKLFF. CDR3 DNA sequence: TGCAGTGCTGTTGGGCGGGAAAAACTGTTTTTT.

The V call is TRBV12-3 or TRBV12-4, the J call TRBJ2-5; weak D call: TRBD2 (5 bases). Trimming stripped 7 bases from V and 3 bases from J, with 24 bases between. This CDR3 is built from 17 residues. This CDR3 reads CASTKAGPGSREETQYF. The CDR3 DNA reads as TGTGCCAGCACCAAGGCCGGCCCGGGGAGTCGGGAAGAGACCCAGTACTTC.

This clonotype was detected many times. V gene TRBV28 combines with J gene TRBJ2-3, with D unclear. Looked up from germline, CDR1 is MDHEN and CDR2 is SYDVKM. The CDR3 length is 13 residues. V lost 2 bases, J lost 0 bases, and 3 bases lay in between. The CDR3 nucleotides read TGTGCCAGCAGTTTAGACAGCACAGATACGCAGTATTTT. Residues: CASSLDSTDTQYF.

This sequence joins TRBV6-4 and TRBJ2-5; 10 nucleotides agree with TRBD1. The V and J ends lost 0 bases and 5 bases, in that order; junction bases with no gene match: 6. Germline CDR1 MRHNA, CDR2 SNTAGT. The CDR3 runs 16 residues. The CDR3 bases are TGTGCCAGCAGTGACTCTAGACAGGGGGCACGGGAGACCCAGTACTTC. Translated, it gives CASSDSRQGARETQYF.

As for this clonotype: Because it lacks the conserved phenylalanine or tryptophan at the end, this CDR3 is likely a read error. The V and J genes are TRBV24-1 and TRBJ1-2, with 9 bases fitting TRBD1. The CDR3 spans 14 residues. With 3 bases clipped from V and 6 bases from J, the junction kept 4 bases outside the gene matches. Germline V lookup: CDR1 KGHDR, CDR2 SFDVKD. Here the CDR3 reads CATSDRDRVHGYTS. CDR3 DNA sequence: TGTGCCACCAGTGATAGGGACAGGGTTCATGGCTACACCTCC.

This clonotype was counted many times. This may stem from a read error, because a much larger clone lies one nucleotide away. The chain recombines TRBV6-2 or TRBV6-3 with TRBJ2-5, with 11 bases lining up with TRBD2. Germline V CDR1 and CDR2: MNHEY, SVGEGT. The CDR3 length is 15 residues. V trimming: 5 bases; J trimming: 5 bases; junction bases outside the gene matches: 7. CDR3 amino acids: CASSPSGGIRETQYF. CDR3 nucleotides: TGTGCCAGCAGTCCTAGCGGGGGGATCAGGGAGACCCAGTACTTC.